The next 11 T cell receptor beta chains were all read from a single sample in a study of graft-versus-host responses after intestinal transplantation. The repertoire was sequenced with immunoSEQ multiplex PCR; TCRdb's copy has only in-frame clones and lacks some. The table records over 65,000 clones, roughly 89% of them present only once. These receptors' targets are unknown. Here the sequenced sample was unstimulated CD4+ T cells sorted from spleen or lymph node cells, taken before intestinal transplant. These receptors all come from a human donor who received an intestinal transplant.

Worth noting for this clone: The missing conserved phenylalanine or tryptophan at the end of this CDR3 makes a read error likely. The rearrangement links TRBV7-9 to TRBJ1-6; D is unresolved. Germline lookup yields CDR1 SEHNR and CDR2 FQNEAQ (reference sequence). The CDR3 runs to 16 residues. Trimming pared 7 bases from V and 2 bases from J, leaving 15 bases between. For the CDR3, the DNA is TGTGCCAGCACCGGGGAAACAGCGGCCTATAATTCACCCCTCCACTCT. As protein: CASTGETAAYNSPLHS.

For this clone: The sample holds other DNA sequences that translate to the same CDR3. The chain joins TRBV7-2 to TRBJ2-7; TRBD1 matches at 10 bases. Germline V gives CDR1 SGHTA, CDR2 FQGNSA. With 4 bases clipped from V and 7 bases from J, the junction kept 7 bases outside the gene matches. The CDR3 covers 14 residues. DNA of the CDR3: TGTGCCAGCAGCTCAGACAGGGGGCAGGGAGAGCAGTACTTC. Translated, it gives CASSSDRGQGEQYF.

The rearrangement uses TRBV6-1 and TRBJ1-2; TRBD1 is a possible D gene (5 bases). Deletions cut 6 bases from V and 1 base from J, with 12 bases between. The CDR3 covers 14 residues. The germline CDR1 and CDR2 sequences are MNHNS and SASEGT. The CDR3 DNA reads TGTGCCAGCAGCCATCCGGGGGTTAACTATGGCTACACCTTC. It encodes CASSHPGVNYGYTF.

The V gene is TRBV7-2, the J gene TRBJ1-1; 9 bases fit TRBD1. Germline assignment: CDR1 SGHTA and CDR2 FQGNSA. The CDR3 consists of 16 residues. Trimming removed 5 bases from V and 1 base from J; junction bases left unmatched: 8. In DNA form, the CDR3 reads TGTGCCAGCAGCCCATTTCCGGGACAGGGGAACACTGAAGCTTTCTTT. This codes for CASSPFPGQGNTEAFF.

V is TRBV30 and J is TRBJ2-3; D is possibly TRBD2 (7 bases). The CDR3 is 14 amino acids. V lost 3 bases and J 9 bases, leaving 19 bases between the germline ends. Germline assignment: CDR1 GTSNPN and CDR2 SVGIG (reference sequence). CDR3 loop: CAWRATGGLATQYF. As DNA, the CDR3 is TGTGCCTGGAGAGCGACGGGGGGCCTAGCGACGCAGTATTTT.

This clone was picked up a small number of times. The chain employs TRBV10-1 and TRBJ2-7; TRBD1 agrees at 7 bases. CDR1 and CDR2 (germline): WNHNN, SYGVQD (reference sequence). The CDR3 runs to 13 residues. V lost 7 bases and J lost 2; bases outside the gene matches: 5. The CDR3 DNA reads TGCGCCAGCAATGGGGACAGAGCCTACGAGCAGTACTTC. It yields the protein CASNGDRAYEQYF.

This chain joins TRBV6-1 and TRBJ2-7; D may be TRBD2 (7 bases). From germline, CDR1 is MNHNS and CDR2 SASEGT. V was trimmed by 8 bases and J by 0 bases, leaving 20 bases between them. The length of the CDR3 is 16 residues. The CDR3 sequence: CASGKGGGRVSYEQYF. The CDR3 region has the DNA TGTGCCAGCGGTAAAGGGGGGGGCCGGGTCTCCTACGAGCAGTACTTC.

This chain links TRBV7-7 with TRBJ2-7; a possible D gene is TRBD1 (5 bases). V dropped 2 bases and J dropped 4 bases, with 12 bases sitting between them. This CDR3 is built from 14 residues. Germline V gene sequence: CDR1 SSHAT, CDR2 FNYEAQ (reference sequence). The CDR3 DNA sequence: TGTGCCAGCAGCTTATCGGCAGGGTCGTACGAGCAGTACTTC. Protein product: CASSLSAGSYEQYF.

This chain joins TRBV18 and TRBJ2-1; 8 nucleotides match TRBD1. Germline CDR1 is KGHSH and CDR2 is LQKENI. This CDR3 spans 15 amino acids. The V and J ends lost 6 bases and 9 bases, in that order; junction bases with no gene match: 13. CDR3 in DNA: TGTGCCAGCTCTCAGCGGACAGGGCGGAGAAGTGAGCAGTTCTTC. Translating gives CASSQRTGRRSEQFF.

V usage is TRBV7-2 and J usage is TRBJ1-4, with 10 bases identical to TRBD1. Germline values: CDR1 SGHTA, CDR2 FQGNSA. Trimming took 5 bases from V and 6 from J; bases not matched to a gene: 3. This CDR3 comprises 14 residues. The CDR3 nucleotides read TGTGCCAGCAGCCAGGACAGGGGGGATGAAAAACTGTTTTTT. Translating gives CASSQDRGDEKLFF.

This sequence joins TRBV5-1 and TRBJ2-3; TRBD1 might be the D (6 bases). With 2 bases removed from V and 0 bases from J, the gap between germline ends came to 13 bases. There are 16 residues in the CDR3. CDR1 and CDR2 from the germline V gene are SGHRS and YFSETQ. CDR3 sequence: CASSFSTGSSTDTQYF. For the CDR3, the DNA is TGCGCCAGCAGCTTCTCGACAGGATCGAGCACAGATACGCAGTATTTT. Based on the CDR3 plus reference TRBV5-1 and TRBJ2-3, the full variable domain is KAGVTQTPRYLIKTRGQQVTLSCSPISGHRSVSWYQQTPGQGLQFLFEYFSETQRNKGNFPGRFSGRQFSNSRSEMNVSTLELGDSALYLCASSFSTGSSTDTQYFGPGTRLTVL.